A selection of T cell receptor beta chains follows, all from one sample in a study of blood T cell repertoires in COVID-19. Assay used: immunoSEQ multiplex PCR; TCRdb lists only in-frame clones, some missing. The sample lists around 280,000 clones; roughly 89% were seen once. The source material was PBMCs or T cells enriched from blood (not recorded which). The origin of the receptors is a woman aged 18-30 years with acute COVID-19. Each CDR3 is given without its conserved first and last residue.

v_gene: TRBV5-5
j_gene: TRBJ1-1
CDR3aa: ASSLTTGNTEAF

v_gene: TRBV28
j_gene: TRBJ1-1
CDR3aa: ASSSPGGHKRTEAF

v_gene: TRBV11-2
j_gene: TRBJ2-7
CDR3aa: ASSGGHSYEQY

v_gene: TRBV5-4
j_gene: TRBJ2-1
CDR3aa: ASSFPSGRTNEQF

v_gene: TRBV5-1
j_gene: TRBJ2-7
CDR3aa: ASSLGLAGTYEQY

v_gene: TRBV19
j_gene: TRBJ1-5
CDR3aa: ASSPETGGHQPQH

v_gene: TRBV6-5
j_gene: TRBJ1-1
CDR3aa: ASSYSQGQGTEAF

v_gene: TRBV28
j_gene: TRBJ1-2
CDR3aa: ASSSTPGQNYGYT

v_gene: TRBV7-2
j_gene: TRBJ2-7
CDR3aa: ASNTGLASYEQY

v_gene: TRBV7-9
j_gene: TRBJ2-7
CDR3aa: ASSFGTTSYEQY

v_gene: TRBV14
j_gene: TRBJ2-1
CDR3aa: ASSRPPGLAGDNEQF

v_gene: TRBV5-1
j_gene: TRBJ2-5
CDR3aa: ASSSTNPIQETQY

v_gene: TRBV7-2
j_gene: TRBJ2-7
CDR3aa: ASSLHSTEQY

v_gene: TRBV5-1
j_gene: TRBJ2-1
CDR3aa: ASSLEVGEGEQF

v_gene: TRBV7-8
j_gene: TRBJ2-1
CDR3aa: ASSLDSGAYNEQF

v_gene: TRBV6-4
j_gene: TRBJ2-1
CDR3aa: ASSVTGVDYNEQF

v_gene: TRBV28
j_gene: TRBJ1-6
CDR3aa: ASSSQVRSLH

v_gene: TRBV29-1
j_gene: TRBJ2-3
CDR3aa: SVESAGGDTQY

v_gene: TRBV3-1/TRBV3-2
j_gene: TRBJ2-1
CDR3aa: ASSPTYNEQF

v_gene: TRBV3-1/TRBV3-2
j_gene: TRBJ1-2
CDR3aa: ASSQAGTGGNGGYT

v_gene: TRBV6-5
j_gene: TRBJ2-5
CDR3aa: ASFRQGPRETQY

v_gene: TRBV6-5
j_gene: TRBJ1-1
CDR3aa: ASSYLDRTDTEAF

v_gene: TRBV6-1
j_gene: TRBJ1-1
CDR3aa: ASSEGTGDTEAF

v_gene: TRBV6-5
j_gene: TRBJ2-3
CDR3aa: ASMTADTQY

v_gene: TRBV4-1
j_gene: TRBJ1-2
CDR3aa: ASRPPGTGYGYT

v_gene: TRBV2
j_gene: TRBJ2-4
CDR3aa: ASSERVAENIQY

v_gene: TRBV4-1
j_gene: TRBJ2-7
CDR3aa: ASSRRTGGTGLAYEQY

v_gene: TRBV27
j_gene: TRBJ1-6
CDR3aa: ASGTTQGGYSPLH

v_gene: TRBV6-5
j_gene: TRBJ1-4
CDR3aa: ASSYGAATNEKLF

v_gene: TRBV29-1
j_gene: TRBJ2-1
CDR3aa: SVDGLAGVNEQF

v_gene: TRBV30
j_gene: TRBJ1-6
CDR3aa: ALQGGTTSPLH

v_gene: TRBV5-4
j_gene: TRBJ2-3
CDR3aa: ASSLGTSVSTDTQY

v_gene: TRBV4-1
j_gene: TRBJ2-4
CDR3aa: ASSQGRQGSAKNIQY

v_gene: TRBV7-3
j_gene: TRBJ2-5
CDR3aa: ASSRTRGDETQY

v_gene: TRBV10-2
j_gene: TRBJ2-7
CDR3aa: ASSSRGGRAYEQY

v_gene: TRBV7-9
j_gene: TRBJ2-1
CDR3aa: ASSLALAYHEQF

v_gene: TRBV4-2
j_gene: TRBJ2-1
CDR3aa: ASSQLPFIGLALGGNEQF

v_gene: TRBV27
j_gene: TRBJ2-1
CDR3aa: ASSLSPSASSYNEQF

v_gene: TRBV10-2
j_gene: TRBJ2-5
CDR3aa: ASSPTRGSETQY

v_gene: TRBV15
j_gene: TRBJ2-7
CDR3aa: ATSRGGRAYEQY

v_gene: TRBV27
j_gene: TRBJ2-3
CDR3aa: ASSLSWGRTDTQY

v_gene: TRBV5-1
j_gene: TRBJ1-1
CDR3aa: ASSFLSGDTEAF

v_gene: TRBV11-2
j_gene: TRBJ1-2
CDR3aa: ASSHYTGQGGHEGYT

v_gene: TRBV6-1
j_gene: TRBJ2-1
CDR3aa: ASSESPIGSYNEQF

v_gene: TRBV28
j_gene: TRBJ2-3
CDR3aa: ASLLAGGRNTQY

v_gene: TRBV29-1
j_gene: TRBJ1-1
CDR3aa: SVRNPKGQGSPAF

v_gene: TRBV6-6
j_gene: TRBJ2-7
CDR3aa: ASSRGRAPYEQY

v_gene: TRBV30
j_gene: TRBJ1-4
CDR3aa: AWSVLPGGEKLF

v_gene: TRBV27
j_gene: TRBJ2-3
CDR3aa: ASSFFDRDTQY

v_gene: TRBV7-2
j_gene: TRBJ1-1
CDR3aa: ASSLGGTDTEAF

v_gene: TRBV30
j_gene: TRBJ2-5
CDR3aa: AWSSTRETQY

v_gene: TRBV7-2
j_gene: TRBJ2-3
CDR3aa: ASSLQQTDTQY

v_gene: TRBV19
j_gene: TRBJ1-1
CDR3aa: ASRSSQGYTEAF

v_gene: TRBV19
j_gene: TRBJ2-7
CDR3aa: ASSIGTVSSYEQY

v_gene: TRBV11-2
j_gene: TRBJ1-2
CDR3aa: ASSLAPGTANYGYT